This T cell receptor beta chain was recovered during a study of cytomegalovirus exposure and HLA in healthy donors. Study observations and caveats: Later on, an analysis found that several of the most significant clusters appeared to be linked to common viral pathogens, which included parvovirus B19. A few CMV-associated chains were confirmed in vitro to be specific for CMV antigens.

This PCR relied on a set of 60 Vbeta primers and 13 Jbeta primers. TCRdb's table, derived via immunoSEQ multiplex PCR, lists solely in-frame clones and lacks some. The data hold 65,000 to 75,000 clones, with 70% to 80% observed a single time. Healthy people donating bone marrow made up the donors. This clone turned up a few times. Its antigen is unknown. Germline V gives CDR1 SGHNT, CDR2 YYREEE (reference sequence). The CDR3 is 14 residues long. Unmatched junction bases numbered 2, after V lost 0 bases and J lost 4 bases. The sample consisted of PBMCs. This TCR came from a man between 50 and 59 years old in good health and CMV-seronegative. The gene calls are TRBV5-4 and TRBJ1-2; 8 bases align to TRBD1. In DNA, the CDR3 is TGTGCCAGCAGCTTGGGGGACAGGCTCTATGGCTACACCTTC. Translating gives CASSLGDRLYGYTF.